The clone carrying this TCR beta chain was observed a few times. Its cognate antigen is unknown. V was cut by 2 bases and J by 7 bases, with 14 bases left in between. The CDR3 has 14 amino acids. This entry is derived from a study of identical twins. Only healthy Caucasians were included as donors. Template switching added a universal primer site, and cDNA bore unique molecular identifiers. Using its own MiXCR run on the 5' RACE reads, TCRdb lists one record per CDR3 protein. The table has around 530,000 distinct CDR3 sequences, 12% to 15% seen once. Study-wide points: Modelling approaches yielded underestimates of out-of-frame TCR alpha sharing between monozygotic twins. Cord blood's abundant beta clonotypes had fewer insertions, unlike memory repertoires.

This sample was shared with a second study, whose subject was yellow fever vaccine responses in identical twins.

V gene TRBV12-3 or TRBV12-4 combines with J gene TRBJ2-5; perhaps TRBD1 as D (6 bases). Material for sequencing was CD4+ T cells sorted from blood. This clonotype was sampled from a woman between 18 and 30 years old in good health. Here the CDR3 reads CASSLLTGSWTQYF. DNA of the CDR3: TGTGCCAGCAGTTTACTGACAGGCTCATGGACCCAGTACTTC.